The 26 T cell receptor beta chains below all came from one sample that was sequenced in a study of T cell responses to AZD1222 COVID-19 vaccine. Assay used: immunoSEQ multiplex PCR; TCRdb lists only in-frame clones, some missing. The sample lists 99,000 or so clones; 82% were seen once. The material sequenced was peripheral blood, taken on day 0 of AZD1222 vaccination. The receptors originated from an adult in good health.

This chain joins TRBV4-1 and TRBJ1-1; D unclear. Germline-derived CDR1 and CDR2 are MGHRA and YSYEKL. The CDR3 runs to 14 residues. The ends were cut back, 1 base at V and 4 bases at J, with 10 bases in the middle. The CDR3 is CASSQAYGLTEAFF. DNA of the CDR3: TGCGCCAGCAGCCAAGCGTATGGTCTCACTGAAGCTTTCTTT.

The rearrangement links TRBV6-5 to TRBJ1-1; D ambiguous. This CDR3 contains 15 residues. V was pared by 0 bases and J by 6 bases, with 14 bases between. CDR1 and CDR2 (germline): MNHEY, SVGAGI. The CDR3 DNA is TGTGCCAGCAGTTACTCTCCACCCCCGGCCGCTGAAGCTTTCTTT. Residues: CASSYSPPPAAEAFF.

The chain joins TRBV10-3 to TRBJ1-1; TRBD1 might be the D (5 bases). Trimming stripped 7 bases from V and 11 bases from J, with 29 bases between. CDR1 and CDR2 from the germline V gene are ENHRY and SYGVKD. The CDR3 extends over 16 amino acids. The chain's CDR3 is CAIKSSGGSSTLSAFF. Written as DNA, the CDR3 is TGTGCCATCAAGAGTTCGGGGGGGAGCTCTACCTTGAGTGCTTTCTTT.

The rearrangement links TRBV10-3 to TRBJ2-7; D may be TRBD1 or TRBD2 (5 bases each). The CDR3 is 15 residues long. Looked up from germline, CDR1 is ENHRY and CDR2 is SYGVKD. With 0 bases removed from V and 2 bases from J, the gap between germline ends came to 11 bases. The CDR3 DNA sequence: TGTGCCATCAGTGAGTCGGCCGGGGCCCCCTACGAGCAGTACTTC. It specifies CAISESAGAPYEQYF.

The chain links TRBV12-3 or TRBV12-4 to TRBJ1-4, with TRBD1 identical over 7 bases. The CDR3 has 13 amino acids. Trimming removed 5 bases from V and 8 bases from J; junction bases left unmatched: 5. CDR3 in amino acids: CASSANRGEKLFF. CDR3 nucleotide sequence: TGTGCCAGCAGTGCTAACAGGGGAGAAAAACTGTTTTTT.

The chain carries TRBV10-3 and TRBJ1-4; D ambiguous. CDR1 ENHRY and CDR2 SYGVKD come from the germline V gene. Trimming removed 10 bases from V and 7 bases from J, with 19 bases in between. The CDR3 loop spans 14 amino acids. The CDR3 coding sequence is TGTGCCACCAAAGAAGGAGGGAACATTGAAAAACTGTTTTTT. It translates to CATKEGGNIEKLFF.

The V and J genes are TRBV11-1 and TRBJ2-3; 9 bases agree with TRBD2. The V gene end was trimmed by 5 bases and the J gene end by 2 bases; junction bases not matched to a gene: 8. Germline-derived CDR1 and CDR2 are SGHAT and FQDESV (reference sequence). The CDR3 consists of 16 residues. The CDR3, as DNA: TGTGCCAGCAGCAAAATAGCGGGGGCCATCACAGATACGCAGTATTTT. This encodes CASSKIAGAITDTQYF.

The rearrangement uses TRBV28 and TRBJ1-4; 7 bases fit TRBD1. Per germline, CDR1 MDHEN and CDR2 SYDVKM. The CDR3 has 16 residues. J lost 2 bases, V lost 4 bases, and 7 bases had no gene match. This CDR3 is CASSSQGGETNEKLFF. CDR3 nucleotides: TGTGCCAGCAGTTCTCAGGGGGGCGAGACTAATGAAAAACTGTTTTTT.

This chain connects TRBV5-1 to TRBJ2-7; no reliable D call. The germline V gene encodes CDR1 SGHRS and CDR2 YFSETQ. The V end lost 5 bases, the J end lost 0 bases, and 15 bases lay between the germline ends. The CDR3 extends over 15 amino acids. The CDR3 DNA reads TGCGCCAGCAGTGAGGCAGGAACCCGCTCCTACGAGCAGTACTTC. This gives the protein CASSEAGTRSYEQYF.

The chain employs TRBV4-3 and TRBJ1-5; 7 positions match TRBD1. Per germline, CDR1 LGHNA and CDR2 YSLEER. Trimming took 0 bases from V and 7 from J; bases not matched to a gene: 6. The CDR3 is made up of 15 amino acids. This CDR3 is CASSQEMAGGQPQHF. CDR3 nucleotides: TGCGCCAGCAGCCAAGAAATGGCAGGGGGGCAGCCCCAGCATTTT.

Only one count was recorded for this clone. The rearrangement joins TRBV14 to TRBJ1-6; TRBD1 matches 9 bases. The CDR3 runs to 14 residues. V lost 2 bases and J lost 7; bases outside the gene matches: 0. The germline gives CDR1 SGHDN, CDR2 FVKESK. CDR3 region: CASSQTGGNSPLHF. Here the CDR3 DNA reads TGTGCCAGCAGCCAAACAGGGGGCAATTCACCCCTCCACTTT.

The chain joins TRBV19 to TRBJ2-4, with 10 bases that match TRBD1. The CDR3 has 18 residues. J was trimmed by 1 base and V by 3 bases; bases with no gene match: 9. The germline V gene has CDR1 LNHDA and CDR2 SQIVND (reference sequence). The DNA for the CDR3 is TGTGCCAGTAGTATGGTTCCCGGGACAGGGGTCGCCAAAAACATTCAGTACTTC. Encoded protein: CASSMVPGTGVAKNIQYF.

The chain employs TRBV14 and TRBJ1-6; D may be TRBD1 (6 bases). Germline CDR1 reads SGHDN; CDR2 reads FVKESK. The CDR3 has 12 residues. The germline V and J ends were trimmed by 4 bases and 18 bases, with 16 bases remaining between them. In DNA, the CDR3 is TGTGCCAGCAGCCGAACAGGGCTCCCATACCACTTT. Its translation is CASSRTGLPYHF.

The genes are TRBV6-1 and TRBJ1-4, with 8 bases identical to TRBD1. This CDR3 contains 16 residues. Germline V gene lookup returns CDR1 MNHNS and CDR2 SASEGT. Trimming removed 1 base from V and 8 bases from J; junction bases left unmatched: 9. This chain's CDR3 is CASSEEVRTGREKLFF. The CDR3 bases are TGTGCCAGCAGTGAAGAGGTGCGGACAGGGAGGGAAAAACTGTTTTTT.

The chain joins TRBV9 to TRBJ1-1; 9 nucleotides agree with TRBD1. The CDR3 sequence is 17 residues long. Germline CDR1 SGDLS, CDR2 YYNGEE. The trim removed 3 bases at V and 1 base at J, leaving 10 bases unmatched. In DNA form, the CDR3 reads TGTGCCAGCAGCGAAACAGGGGGCTTGGGCCGGAACACTGAAGCTTTCTTT. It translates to CASSETGGLGRNTEAFF.

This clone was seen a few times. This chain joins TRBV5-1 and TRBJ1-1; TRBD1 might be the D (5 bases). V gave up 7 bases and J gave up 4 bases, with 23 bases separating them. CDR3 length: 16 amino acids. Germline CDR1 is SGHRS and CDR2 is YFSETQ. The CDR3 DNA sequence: TGCGCCAGCTCATTCCCTAGGGGCCAGGGTTCCACTGAAGCTTTCTTT. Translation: CASSFPRGQGSTEAFF.

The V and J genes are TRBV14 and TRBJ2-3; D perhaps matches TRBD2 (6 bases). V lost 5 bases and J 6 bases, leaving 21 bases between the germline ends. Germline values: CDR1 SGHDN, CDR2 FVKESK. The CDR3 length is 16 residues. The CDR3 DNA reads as TGTGCCAGCAGCTACCGGGACTCGATGGGTCCCGATACGCAGTATTTT. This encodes CASSYRDSMGPDTQYF.

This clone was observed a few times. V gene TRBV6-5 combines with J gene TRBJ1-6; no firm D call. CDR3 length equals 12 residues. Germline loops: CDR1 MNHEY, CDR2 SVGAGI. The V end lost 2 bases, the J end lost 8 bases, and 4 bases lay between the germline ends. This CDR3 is CASSYNDSPLHF. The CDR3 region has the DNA TGTGCCAGCAGTTACAATGATTCACCCCTCCACTTT.

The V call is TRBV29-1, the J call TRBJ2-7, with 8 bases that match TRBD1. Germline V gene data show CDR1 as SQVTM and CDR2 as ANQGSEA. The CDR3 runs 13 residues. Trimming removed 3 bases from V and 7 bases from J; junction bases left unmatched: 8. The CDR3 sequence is CSVDGQGFGEQYF. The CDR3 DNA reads TGCAGCGTTGATGGACAGGGATTCGGAGAGCAGTACTTC.

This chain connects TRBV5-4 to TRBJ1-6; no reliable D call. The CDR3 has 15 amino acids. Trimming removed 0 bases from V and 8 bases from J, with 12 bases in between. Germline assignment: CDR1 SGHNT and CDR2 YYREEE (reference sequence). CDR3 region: CASSLAEGGYSPLHF. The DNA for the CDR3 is TGTGCCAGCAGCTTGGCTGAGGGAGGTTATTCACCCCTCCACTTT.

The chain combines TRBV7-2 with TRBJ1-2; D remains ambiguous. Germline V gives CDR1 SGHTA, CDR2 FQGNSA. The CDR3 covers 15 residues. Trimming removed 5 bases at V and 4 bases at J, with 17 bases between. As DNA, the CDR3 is TGTGCCAGCAGCCTAAACGGGCTCGGCGGCTATGGCTACACCTTC. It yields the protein CASSLNGLGGYGYTF.

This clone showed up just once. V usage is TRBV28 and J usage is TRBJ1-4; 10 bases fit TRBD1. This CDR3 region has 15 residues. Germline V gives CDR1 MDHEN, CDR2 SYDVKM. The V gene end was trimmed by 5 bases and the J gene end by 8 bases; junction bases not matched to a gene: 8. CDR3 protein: CASSAVTGGNEKLFF. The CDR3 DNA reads TGTGCCAGCAGTGCCGTGACAGGGGGCAACGAAAAACTGTTTTTT.

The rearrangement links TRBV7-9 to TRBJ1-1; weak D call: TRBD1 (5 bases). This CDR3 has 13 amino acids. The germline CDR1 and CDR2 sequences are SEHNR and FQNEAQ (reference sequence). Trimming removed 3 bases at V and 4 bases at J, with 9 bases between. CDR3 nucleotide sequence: TGTGCCAGCAGCTTTACAGGAATCACTGAAGCTTTCTTT. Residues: CASSFTGITEAFF.

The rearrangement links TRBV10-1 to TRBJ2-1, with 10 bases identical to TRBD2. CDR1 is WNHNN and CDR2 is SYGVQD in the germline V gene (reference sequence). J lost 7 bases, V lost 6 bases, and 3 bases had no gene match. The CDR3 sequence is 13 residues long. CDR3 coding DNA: TGCGCCAGCAGCTTACTAGCGGGAAATGAGCAGTTCTTC. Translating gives CASSLLAGNEQFF.

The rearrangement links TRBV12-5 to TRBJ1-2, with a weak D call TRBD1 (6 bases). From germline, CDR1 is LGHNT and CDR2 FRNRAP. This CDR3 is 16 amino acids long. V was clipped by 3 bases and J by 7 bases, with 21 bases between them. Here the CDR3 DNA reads TGTGCTAGTGGTTTCGCCCTCCGGGGGGCTTATCGTGGCTACACCTTC. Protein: CASGFALRGAYRGYTF.

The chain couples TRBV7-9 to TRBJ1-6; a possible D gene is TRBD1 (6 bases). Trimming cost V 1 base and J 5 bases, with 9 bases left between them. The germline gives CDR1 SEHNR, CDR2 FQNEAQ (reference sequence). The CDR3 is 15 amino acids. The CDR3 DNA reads TGTGCCAGCAGCTTAGAGGGGGTAGATAATTCACCCCTCCACTTT. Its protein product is CASSLEGVDNSPLHF.